These T cell receptor beta chains were read from a single sample in a study of T cells in Graves' hyperthyroidism and ophthalmopathy. TCRdb analysed the multiplex PCR reads with MiXCR anew, one entry per CDR3 protein. The sample holds about 410,000 distinct CDR3 sequences, roughly 14% seen once. The specimen was blood. These receptors originate from a man aged 18 to 29 with Graves' ophthalmopathy. The CDR3 runs from the conserved cysteine through the conserved F or W. D genes are given only for firm matches. Expanded clones get a size class; other rows say once, few or many, or leave the size out.

V: TRBV25-1; D: TRBD1; J: TRBJ2-7; size: few; CDR3: CASSDRARDRASYEQYF; DNA: TGTGCCAGCAGTGACCGGGCCAGGGACAGGGCTTCCTACGAGCAGTACTTC
V: TRBV18; D: .; J: TRBJ1-1; size: many; CDR3: CASSPPTGRDTEAFF; DNA: TGTGCCAGCTCACCACCGACGGGGCGGGACACTGAAGCTTTCTTT
V: TRBV5-1; D: .; J: TRBJ2-2; size: many; CDR3: CASSLAPGSTGELFF; DNA: TGCGCCAGCAGCTTGGCCCCGGGAAGTACCGGGGAGCTGTTTTTT
V: TRBV2; D: .; J: TRBJ2-5; size: many; CDR3: CASSERDAGGTQYF; DNA: TGTGCCAGCAGTGAACGGGACGCAGGAGGGACCCAGTACTTC
V: TRBV4-1; D: TRBD1; J: TRBJ2-7; size: .; CDR3: CASSLRQGSTTVSYEQYF; DNA: TGCGCCAGCAGCCTCCGACAGGGGAGTACGACCGTTTCCTACGAGCAGTACTTC
V: TRBV3-1; D: .; J: TRBJ1-3; size: .; CDR3: CASSHFSGNTIYF; DNA: TGTGCCAGCAGCCATTTCTCTGGAAACACCATATATTTT
V: TRBV12-3/TRBV12-4; D: TRBD1; J: TRBJ2-5; size: .; CDR3: CASSLLDRGRETQYF; DNA: TGTGCCAGCAGCCTGCTCGACAGGGGGCGAGAGACCCAGTACTTC
V: TRBV10-3; D: TRBD2; J: TRBJ2-3; size: .; CDR3: CAISEDGGGGDTQYF; DNA: TGTGCCATCAGTGAGGATGGCGGGGGGGGAGATACGCAGTATTTT
V: TRBV6-1; D: TRBD1; J: TRBJ1-2; size: many; CDR3: CASTYGQGGNYGYTF; DNA: TGTGCCAGCACCTACGGACAGGGCGGTAACTATGGCTACACCTTC
V: TRBV7-2; D: .; J: TRBJ2-1; size: many; CDR3: CASRWSTYNEQFF; DNA: TGTGCCAGCAGGTGGAGTACATACAATGAGCAGTTCTTC
V: TRBV6-1; D: .; J: TRBJ2-3; size: many; CDR3: CASSGGPGTDTQYF; DNA: TGTGCCAGCAGTGGGGGGCCAGGCACAGATACGCAGTATTTT
V: TRBV25-1; D: .; J: TRBJ1-4; size: .; CDR3: CASSSPGSGEKLFF; DNA: TGTGCCAGCAGTTCGCCGGGGTCCGGTGAAAAACTGTTTTTT
V: TRBV2; D: TRBD1; J: TRBJ2-1; size: many; CDR3: CASIRGQGAPLGQFF; DNA: TGTGCCAGCATTAGGGGACAGGGGGCTCCCCTGGGGCAGTTCTTC
V: TRBV6-1; D: TRBD1; J: TRBJ2-7; size: many; CDR3: CASSAQDRRYEQYF; DNA: TGTGCCAGCAGTGCCCAGGACAGGAGATACGAGCAGTACTTC
V: TRBV6-1; D: .; J: TRBJ1-1; size: many; CDR3: CASSEWAQTLNTEAFF; DNA: TGTGCCAGCAGTGAATGGGCTCAGACTTTGAACACTGAAGCTTTCTTT
V: TRBV6-1; D: .; J: TRBJ2-1; size: many; CDR3: CASSSAQTGYNEQFF; DNA: TGTGCCAGCAGTTCCGCCCAAACCGGCTACAATGAGCAGTTCTTC
V: TRBV11-2; D: .; J: TRBJ2-1; size: many; CDR3: CASSQQGTSYNEQFF; DNA: TGTGCCAGCAGCCAACAGGGTACCTCCTACAATGAGCAGTTCTTC
V: TRBV15; D: TRBD1; J: TRBJ1-5; size: many; CDR3: CATSRGQQDQPQHF; DNA: TGTGCCACCAGCCGGGGACAGCAGGATCAGCCCCAGCATTTT
V: TRBV4-2; D: .; J: TRBJ1-5; size: .; CDR3: CASSPTREGYSNQPQHF; DNA: TGTGCCAGCAGCCCCACCCGGGAGGGTTATAGCAATCAGCCCCAGCATTTT
V: TRBV7-2; D: TRBD2; J: TRBJ2-2; size: many; CDR3: CASSLHPGLTNTGELFF; DNA: TGTGCCAGCAGCCTGCACCCGGGACTAACGAACACCGGGGAGCTGTTTTTT
V: TRBV12-3/TRBV12-4; D: .; J: TRBJ2-2; size: few; CDR3: CASSLDSGELFF; DNA: TGTGCCAGCAGTTTAGATTCCGGGGAGCTGTTTTTT
V: TRBV20-1; D: .; J: TRBJ2-7; size: many; CDR3: CSASSNYYEQYF; DNA: TGCAGTGCTAGTTCCAACTACTACGAGCAGTACTTC
V: TRBV5-1; D: TRBD1; J: TRBJ1-1; size: many; CDR3: CASTRTGGVGNTEAFF; DNA: TGCGCCAGCACCCGGACAGGGGGCGTCGGGAACACTGAAGCTTTCTTT
V: TRBV5-1; D: .; J: TRBJ1-6; size: few; CDR3: CASSLGQGINSPLHF; DNA: TGCGCCAGCAGCTTGGGCCAGGGAATCAATTCACCCCTCCACTTT
V: TRBV2; D: .; J: TRBJ2-5; size: few; CDR3: CASSEGWGGGETQYF; DNA: TGTGCCAGCAGTGAGGGGTGGGGGGGCGGTGAGACCCAGTACTTC
V: TRBV13; D: TRBD1; J: TRBJ1-1; size: many; CDR3: CASSLLTGAAEAFF; DNA: TGTGCCAGCAGCTTATTAACAGGGGCGGCTGAAGCTTTCTTT
V: TRBV18; D: .; J: TRBJ1-6; size: .; CDR3: CASSPVGGGLHF; DNA: TGTGCCAGCTCACCGGTCGGGGGGGGCCTCCACTTT
V: TRBV20-1; D: TRBD2; J: TRBJ2-3; size: many; CDR3: CSARRTSGSTDTQYF; DNA: TGCAGTGCTAGAAGGACTAGCGGCTCCACAGATACGCAGTATTTT
V: TRBV12-3/TRBV12-4; D: .; J: TRBJ2-3; size: many; CDR3: CASSSDTGGYTDTQYF; DNA: TGTGCCAGCAGTTCCGATACGGGTGGGTACACAGATACGCAGTATTTT
V: TRBV5-1; D: .; J: TRBJ2-2; size: .; CDR3: CASSLVPGTNTGELFF; DNA: TGCGCCAGCAGCTTGGTCCCGGGTACGAACACCGGGGAGCTGTTTTTT
V: TRBV30; D: .; J: TRBJ2-7; size: many; CDR3: CAWSVGSDINEQYF; DNA: TGTGCCTGGAGTGTCGGGTCCGATATCAACGAGCAGTACTTC
V: TRBV20-1; D: TRBD2; J: TRBJ2-3; size: .; CDR3: CSASGGARADTQYF; DNA: TGCAGTGCTTCCGGGGGGGCCCGTGCAGATACGCAGTATTTT
V: TRBV4-1; D: TRBD2; J: TRBJ2-7; size: few; CDR3: CASSQDGGLAGLVSYEQYF; DNA: TGCGCCAGCAGCCAAGATGGTGGACTAGCGGGTCTGGTCTCCTACGAGCAGTACTTC
V: TRBV7-9; D: .; J: TRBJ2-2; size: .; CDR3: CASSRLASSGELFF; DNA: TGTGCCAGCAGCCGCCTGGCCAGTTCCGGGGAGCTGTTTTTT
V: TRBV6-1; D: .; J: TRBJ1-1; size: few; CDR3: CASSQSQGNTEAFF; DNA: TGTGCCAGCAGTCAATCACAGGGGAACACTGAAGCTTTCTTT
V: TRBV6-5; D: .; J: TRBJ1-6; size: many; CDR3: CASSYGGVRSYNSPLHF; DNA: TGTGCCAGCAGTTACGGGGGGGTTCGATCCTATAATTCACCCCTCCACTTT
V: TRBV19; D: .; J: TRBJ1-5; size: .; CDR3: CASSIGRGARNQPQHF; DNA: TGTGCCAGTAGTATCGGGCGGGGGGCCCGAAATCAGCCCCAGCATTTT
V: TRBV7-6; D: .; J: TRBJ2-7; size: .; CDR3: CASRSRDRKKASYEQYF; DNA: TGTGCCAGCAGGAGCCGGGACCGAAAAAAGGCCTCCTACGAGCAGTACTTC
V: TRBV9; D: TRBD2; J: TRBJ2-1; size: .; CDR3: CASSDSGGQYEQFF; DNA: TGTGCCAGCAGCGACAGCGGGGGTCAATATGAGCAGTTCTTC
V: TRBV6-5; D: TRBD2; J: TRBJ2-5; size: many; CDR3: CASSYSRLAGETQYF; DNA: TGTGCCAGCAGTTACTCACGACTAGCAGGCGAGACCCAGTACTTC
V: TRBV7-2; D: TRBD1; J: TRBJ1-6; size: .; CDR3: CASSLGQGASSYNSPLHF; DNA: TGTGCCAGCAGCTTAGGGCAGGGGGCAAGCTCCTATAATTCACCCCTCCACTTT
V: TRBV6-1; D: TRBD1; J: TRBJ1-2; size: many; CDR3: CASTKTGQNYGYTF; DNA: TGTGCCAGCACCAAGACAGGGCAGAACTATGGCTACACCTTC
V: TRBV20-1; D: .; J: TRBJ1-1; size: many; CDR3: CSARDGQITEAFF; DNA: TGCAGTGCTAGGGATGGACAGATCACTGAAGCTTTCTTT
V: TRBV3-1; D: TRBD1; J: TRBJ1-2; size: .; CDR3: CASSRTGDEVGYTF; DNA: TGTGCCAGCAGTCGCACAGGGGATGAGGTTGGCTACACCTTC
V: TRBV2; D: .; J: TRBJ1-5; size: few; CDR3: CASSEALEAWQPQHF; DNA: TGTGCCAGCAGTGAAGCGCTCGAGGCTTGGCAGCCCCAGCATTTT
V: TRBV4-1; D: .; J: TRBJ2-5; size: .; CDR3: CASSQVTQGRQTQYF; DNA: TGCGCCAGCAGCCAGGTAACCCAGGGGCGGCAGACCCAGTACTTC
V: TRBV7-9; D: .; J: TRBJ2-7; size: many; CDR3: CASSLGSPGEQYF; DNA: TGTGCCAGCAGCTTAGGATCTCCGGGGGAGCAGTACTTC
V: TRBV13; D: TRBD1; J: TRBJ1-1; size: few; CDR3: CASSGAPGQPLNTEAFF; DNA: TGTGCCAGCAGCGGGGCCCCGGGACAGCCCTTGAACACTGAAGCTTTCTTT
V: TRBV18; D: .; J: TRBJ2-5; size: many; CDR3: CASSPGDQETQYF; DNA: TGTGCCAGCTCACCCGGAGACCAAGAGACCCAGTACTTC
V: TRBV28; D: .; J: TRBJ1-6; size: many; CDR3: CASSFGQSNSPLHF; DNA: TGTGCCAGCAGTTTTGGACAGAGCAATTCACCCCTCCACTTT
V: TRBV5-6; D: TRBD2; J: TRBJ2-5; size: many; CDR3: CASSFAGREWQETQYF; DNA: TGTGCCAGCAGCTTCGCGGGGCGGGAGTGGCAAGAGACCCAGTACTTC
V: TRBV20-1; D: .; J: TRBJ2-3; size: many; CDR3: CSAREEGHWGTDTQYF; DNA: TGCAGTGCTAGAGAAGAGGGACATTGGGGCACAGATACGCAGTATTTT
V: TRBV6-2/TRBV6-3; D: .; J: TRBJ2-7; size: .; CDR3: CASGLTIRDEQYF; DNA: TGTGCCAGTGGACTAACAATTAGGGACGAGCAGTACTTC